This TCR beta chain was captured in a study of Ad26.COV2.S vaccination and SARS-CoV-2 variants. Whole-study findings and limits: It was vaccine recipients, not placebo recipients, who had the higher spike-specific TCR breadth. Quantification of TCR breadth and depth may have yielded underestimates of total T cell responses. Substantial breadth in spike-specific CD8+ and CD4+ T cell responses was reportedly seen after vaccination.

Only in-frame clones appear in the TCRdb table, and some are missing; sequencing was by immunoSEQ multiplex PCR. The sample holds roughly 680,000 clones, roughly 90% seen once. The treatment was: 15 to 20 received Ad26.COV2.S at low or high dose, single or two shots; a few received placebo; per-sample allocation not given. Repertoires come from day 63 after the first vaccine or placebo injection. Vaccination employed an Ad26 vector expressing the Wuhan-strain SARS-CoV-2 spike. For this clone: Its antigen is currently unknown.

This receptor was taken from a person between 18 and 60 years old who received the Ad26.COV2.S COVID-19 vaccine or a placebo. Sequenced here: peripheral blood, sampled in a trial of Ad26.COV2.S vaccine versus placebo.

Here the CDR3 DNA reads TGTGCCAGCAGCTTGATGACTAGCGGATATCACGGGGAGCTGTTTTTT. Protein product: CASSLMTSGYHGELFF. The V and J genes are TRBV5-6 and TRBJ2-2; 9 bases fit TRBD2. CDR1 and CDR2 (germline): SGHDT, YYEEEE. Trimming at V came to 1 base and at J to 7 bases, leaving 8 bases not matched to a gene. The CDR3 extends over 16 amino acids.